This TCR beta chain was obtained from a study of blood T cell repertoires in COVID-19 (TCRdb year 2020). For the wider study: Collaborator samples came from the United States, Italy and Spain and covered acute and convalescent phases of COVID-19. The material from the prospective study consisted of cDNA or gDNA derived from T cells, B-cell-depleted T cells, or PBMCs. The repertoires were released in a freely available public database meant as a resource for research on the immune response to SARS-CoV-2. Sample metadata almost always included a de-identified subject ID, COVID-19 status, age in years and sex. Samples came from the ongoing ImmuneRACE study (first 160 participants) plus 1,254 subjects from 6 global collaborators. Where HLA class I and class II types were available, the types were taken from metadata supplied by the sample provider, not from assay-based typing. Subjects who had been exposed to COVID-19, were actively infected with it, or had recovered from it provided the deeply sampled blood TCRbeta repertoires that made up the dataset. On the study overall, not on this receptor specifically: How much clinical and demographic metadata was included differed by source and by participant, and the metadata was provided uncurated.

This clone was picked up many times. This clone's antigen is unknown. Nothing much larger sits one base from this clone, and base qualities are not available. Collaborating institutions collected whole blood in K2EDTA tubes following their own protocols. For TCRbeta analysis, collaborators shipped samples as frozen whole blood, isolated PBMCs, or DNA extracted from either of those sample types. The immunoSEQ Assay, a bias-controlled multiplex PCR, was used to amplify TCRbeta CDR3 regions from genomic DNA. Per the original workflow: The number of nucleated cells in each sample was estimated by amplification of reference gene primers within the assay. Sequence reads were collapsed and filtered to measure the absolute abundance of every unique TCRbeta CDR3 rearrangement. Productive Simpson clonality was computed per sample as the square root of Simpson's diversity index over productive rearrangements. TCRdb limited this immuneACCESS table to in-frame rearrangements with V and J called. A share of clones is missing; checked studies link under half to unresolved V genes, and the rest is unexplained. The V and J calls and clone size were taken over from that table, and D and trimming were inferred from the DNA. Counted in this sample were about 490,000 clones; approximately 85% of them appeared once. The top ten clones comprise approximately 2.9% of the sample.

CDR1 and CDR2 are read off the germline V gene (reference sequence) as GTSNPN and SVGIG. The CDR3 has 14 amino acids, counting the end cysteine and phenylalanine. Only CDR3 DNA remains: 42 bases, in frame from the first base. Trimming costs V 2 bases and J 4 bases, and their ends lie 14 bases apart. This TCR was sampled from a human donor in a cohort sampled during active COVID-19. Rearrangement joined TRBV30 to TRBJ1-2; matching of 6 bases hints at TRBD1 as the D gene. Sequencing was carried out using peripheral blood. This receptor carries the CDR3 CAWSTPGQFYGYTF. The DNA sequence is given as TGTGCCTGGAGTACCCCAGGACAGTTCTATGGCTACACCTTC.